This T cell receptor (beta chain) emerged from a study of OX40 agonist ivuxolimab in advanced cancers. Sequenced by immunoSEQ multiplex PCR; TCRdb stores in-frame clones only, minus some. This sample has around 67,000 clones, with about four fifths found just once. Study-wide results and caveats: Dose levels from 0.1 to 3.0 mg/kg saw CD4+ and CD8+ blood T cells expand clonally by week 6.

On this clone: Its target is unknown.

The CDR3 extends over 14 amino acids. Germline lookup yields CDR1 SGHRS and CDR2 YFSETQ. V dropped 0 bases and J dropped 5 bases, with 9 bases sitting between them. The receptor's source is an adult with an advanced solid tumor such as melanoma, head and neck, liver or kidney cancer. This sample comprised CD4+ or CD8+ T cells sorted from blood, obtained in a trial of the OX40 agonist ivuxolimab. This chain uses TRBV5-1 with TRBJ1-5; D call uncertain. The CDR3 sequence: CASSLAGPHQPQHF. CDR3 DNA: TGCGCCAGCAGCTTGGCAGGACCCCATCAGCCCCAGCATTTT.